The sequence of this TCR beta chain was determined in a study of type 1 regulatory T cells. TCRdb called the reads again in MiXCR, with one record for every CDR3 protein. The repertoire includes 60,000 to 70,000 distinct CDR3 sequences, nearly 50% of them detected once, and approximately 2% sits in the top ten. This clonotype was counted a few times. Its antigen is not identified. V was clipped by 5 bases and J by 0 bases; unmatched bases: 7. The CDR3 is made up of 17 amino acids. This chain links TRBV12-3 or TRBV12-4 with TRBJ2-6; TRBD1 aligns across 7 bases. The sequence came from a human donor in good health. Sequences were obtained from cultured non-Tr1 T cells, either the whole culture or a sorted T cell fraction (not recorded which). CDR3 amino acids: CASSPRDRSSGANVLTF. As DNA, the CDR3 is TGTGCCAGCAGTCCTCGGGACAGAAGCTCTGGGGCCAACGTCCTGACTTTC.